The 8 T cell receptor beta chains listed next were all sequenced from one sample in a study of T cell responses to AZD1222 COVID-19 vaccine. Generated by immunoSEQ multiplex PCR, the TCRdb table keeps only in-frame clones and is missing some. Among 200,000 or so clones, around 87% were seen once, and the ten largest hold 2.7%. This sample comprised peripheral blood, obtained on day 0 of MenACWY control vaccination. Receptor source: an adult in good health.

This sequence joins TRBV27 and TRBJ1-2; D perhaps matches TRBD1 (6 bases). This CDR3 has 13 amino acids. V was cut by 4 bases and J by 1 base, with 7 bases left in between. Looked up from germline, CDR1 is MNHEY and CDR2 is SMNVEV (reference sequence). CDR3 loop: CASSSDSNYGYTF. DNA for the CDR3: TGTGCCAGCAGTTCGGACAGTAACTATGGCTACACCTTC.

The chain recombines TRBV11-2 with TRBJ2-7, with 7 bases fitting TRBD2. Germline CDR1 reads SGHAT; CDR2 reads FQNNGV. This CDR3 spans 16 amino acids. With 7 bases clipped from V and 4 bases from J, the junction kept 16 bases outside the gene matches. The CDR3 protein is CASTPPPGRGVYEQYF. The CDR3 DNA follows: TGTGCCAGCACCCCCCCACCGGGACGGGGGGTTTACGAGCAGTACTTC.

The chain recombines TRBV28 with TRBJ1-5, with 7 nucleotides matching TRBD1. Germline V gene lookup returns CDR1 MDHEN and CDR2 SYDVKM. V was pared by 5 bases and J by 1 base, with 11 bases of the junction left unmatched. CDR3 size: 17 residues. CDR3 loop: CASSPVTGVKSNQPQHF. CDR3 bases: TGTGCCAGCAGTCCCGTTACAGGGGTCAAGAGCAATCAGCCCCAGCATTTT.

The chain links TRBV2 to TRBJ2-7; perhaps D is TRBD1 or TRBD2 (5 bases each). This CDR3 has 14 amino acids. Per germline, CDR1 SNHLY and CDR2 FYNNEI. Trimming shortened V by 8 bases and J by 1 base, and 15 bases separated the two germline ends. CDR3 residues: CASAFRDVSYEQYF. The CDR3 DNA follows: TGTGCCAGCGCGTTCCGGGACGTATCCTACGAGCAGTACTTC.

This chain joins TRBV18 and TRBJ1-1; the match to TRBD1 covers 7 bases. This CDR3 contains 16 residues. From germline, CDR1 is KGHSH and CDR2 LQKENI. The V and J ends lost 5 bases and 0 bases, in that order; junction bases with no gene match: 9. The CDR3: CASSSSGTAMNTEAFF. CDR3 DNA: TGTGCCAGCTCATCCTCCGGGACAGCCATGAACACTGAAGCTTTCTTT.

The chain employs TRBV6-5 and TRBJ2-5; 8 bases line up with TRBD2. Germline CDR1 is MNHEY and CDR2 is SVGAGI. J was trimmed by 5 bases and V by 4 bases; bases with no gene match: 9. The CDR3 sequence is 15 residues long. CDR3 sequence reads: CASSFTSGGGETQYF. The CDR3 DNA reads as TGTGCCAGCAGTTTTACTAGCGGCGGAGGGGAGACCCAGTACTTC.

V usage is TRBV9 and J usage is TRBJ2-3, with D possibly being TRBD1 (6 bases). The germline V gene has CDR1 SGDLS and CDR2 YYNGEE. Trimming stripped 2 bases from V and 3 bases from J, with 13 bases between. The CDR3 loop spans 15 amino acids. In DNA, the CDR3 is TGTGCCAGCAGCGTCCAACAGGGTGGAACAGATACGCAGTATTTT. This gives the protein CASSVQQGGTDTQYF. Together with reference TRBV9 and TRBJ2-3, the CDR3 gives the full variable domain: DSGVTQTPKHLITATGQRVTLRCSPRSGDLSVYWYQQSLDQGLQFLIQYYNGEERAKGNILERFSAQQFPDLHSELNLSSLELGDSALYFCASSVQQGGTDTQYFGPGTRLTVL.

The V call is TRBV7-9, the J call TRBJ2-7; no firm D call. Trimming removed 8 bases at V and 0 bases at J, with 5 bases between. In germline, CDR1 is SEHNR, CDR2 FQNEAQ (reference sequence). The CDR3 loop spans 11 amino acids. CDR3 amino acids: CASVDSYEQYF. Written as DNA, the CDR3 is TGTGCCAGCGTTGACTCCTACGAGCAGTACTTC. Combining the CDR3 with reference TRBV7-9 and TRBJ2-7 gives the whole variable domain DTGVSQNPRHKITKRGQNVTFRCDPISEHNRLYWYRQTLGQGPEFLTYFQNEAQLEKSRLLSDRFSAERPKGSFSTLEIQRTEQGDSAMYLCASVDSYEQYFGPGTRLTVT.